The 31 T cell receptor beta chains presented below share a single source sample, sequenced in a study of CXCR3-negative and CXCR3-positive naive CD8 T cells. All TRB cDNA libraries came from 5' RACE performed with UMI labels. TCRdb reworked the 5' RACE reads into one entry per CDR3 protein, no DNA. This table holds roughly 89,000 distinct CDR3 sequences. Sequencing input: naive CXCR3- CD8+ T cells from blood. Specified subset: CD45RO-CCR7+CD27+CD95- naive CD8+ T cells lacking CXCR3 (TNR3-). These receptors were obtained from a human donor in good health. Some clones in this sample may be carry-over from other donors' samples.

The genes are TRBV7-2 and TRBJ2-5; TCRdb outputs TRBD1, but without DNA this stays unchecked. CDR3 size: 13 residues. Germline CDR1 and CDR2: SGHTA and FQGNSA. CDR3 loop: CASSWRGEETQYF.

This sequence joins TRBV20-1 and TRBJ2-7; TCRdb's assignment of TRBD1 cannot be checked, as there is no DNA. The CDR3 spans 13 residues. Per the germline V gene, CDR1 is DFQATT and CDR2 is SNEGSKA (reference sequence). This CDR3 reads CSAPDREAGEQYF.

The gene calls are TRBV19 and TRBJ1-5; TCRdb designates TRBD1, a call that cannot be tested without DNA. Germline assignment: CDR1 LNHDA and CDR2 SQIVND (reference sequence). The CDR3 covers 15 residues. CDR3 residues: CASSWDPWSNQPQHF.

The chain joins TRBV10-2 to TRBJ2-7. In germline, CDR1 is WSHSY, CDR2 SAAADI. The CDR3 totals 13 residues. CDR3 sequence: CASSDVLSYEQYF.

The chain recombines TRBV4-3 with TRBJ2-6; TCRdb outputs TRBD1, but without DNA this stays unchecked. CDR1 is LGHNA and CDR2 is YSLEER in the germline V gene. This CDR3 region has 18 residues. CDR3: CASSQQETGVSGANVLTF.

The chain uses TRBV4-1 and TRBJ2-5. Per the germline V gene, CDR1 is MGHRA and CDR2 is YSYEKL. The CDR3 has 14 residues. The CDR3: CASSHRQAVETQYF.

The chain recombines TRBV27 with TRBJ2-1; TCRdb's D call, TRBD2, is unchecked because there is no DNA. The CDR3 covers 14 residues. Germline loops: CDR1 MNHEY, CDR2 SMNVEV (reference sequence). CDR3: CASSPGSAYNEQFF.

This CDR3 is CASSLPGQGAHYEQYF. The chain employs TRBV7-6 and TRBJ2-7; the D gene TCRdb calls, TRBD1, cannot be checked with no DNA. Germline lookup yields CDR1 SGHVS and CDR2 FNYEAQ. This CDR3 spans 16 amino acids.

The chain is built from TRBV14 and TRBJ2-3; no DNA is available, so the TRBD2 call from TCRdb remains unchecked. The germline V gene encodes CDR1 SGHDN and CDR2 FVKESK. CDR3 length equals 17 residues. The chain's CDR3 is CASSLRTSGGARDTQYF.

V and J are TRBV29-1 and TRBJ1-2; the TRBD1 assignment by TCRdb is unverifiable without DNA. The CDR3 spans 13 residues. The germline V gene has CDR1 SQVTM and CDR2 ANQGSEA. The chain's CDR3 is CSVRPGTGVGYTF.

The CDR3 loop is CASSPSGLANTGELFF. V gene TRBV12-3 or TRBV12-4 combines with J gene TRBJ2-2; TCRdb indicates TRBD2, and absent DNA this call remains unverified. The CDR3 length is 16 residues.

V is TRBV5-1 and J is TRBJ2-7. Germline-derived CDR1 and CDR2 are SGHRS and YFSETQ. This CDR3 is 16 amino acids long. CDR3 protein: CASSLSETAVSYEQYF.

This chain uses TRBV4-3 with TRBJ2-7. Germline CDR1 reads LGHNA; CDR2 reads YSLEER. The length of the CDR3 is 13 residues. The CDR3 region is CASSQEVTYEQYF.

V gene TRBV13 combines with J gene TRBJ2-3; TCRdb calls TRBD2, which cannot be checked without DNA. The CDR3 loop spans 15 amino acids. CDR1 is PRHDT and CDR2 is FYEKMQ in the germline V gene (reference sequence). CDR3 amino acids: CASSRATSAADTQYF.

The chain employs TRBV4-3 and TRBJ2-4; checking the TCRdb D call of TRBD2 is not possible without DNA. Germline V gene lookup returns CDR1 LGHNA and CDR2 YSLEER. The CDR3 runs to 14 residues. CDR3 loop: CASSQDRPRNIQYF.

The gene calls are TRBV12-3 or TRBV12-4 and TRBJ2-7; checking the TCRdb D call of TRBD1 is not possible without DNA. This CDR3 is 15 amino acids long. CDR3 sequence reads: CASSLPGGASYEQYF.

The chain joins TRBV5-6 to TRBJ2-5; TCRdb's D gene call, TRBD1, goes unchecked for lack of DNA. The CDR3 has 14 residues. Germline lookup yields CDR1 SGHDT and CDR2 YYEEEE. The CDR3 sequence: CASSPAGRMGTQYF.

This chain links TRBV7-2 with TRBJ2-7. The CDR3 covers 13 residues. Germline lookup yields CDR1 SGHTA and CDR2 FQGNSA. This CDR3 reads CASSLGSPYEQYF.

The chain recombines TRBV6-2 or TRBV6-3 with TRBJ1-1; TCRdb's D call of TRBD1 is untestable without DNA. CDR1 MNHEY and CDR2 SVGEGT come from the germline V gene. The CDR3 has 12 residues. This CDR3 is CASSLDRIEAFF.

CDR3 sequence reads: CSVSGLAGGYEQYF. The chain carries TRBV29-1 and TRBJ2-7; the TRBD2 assignment by TCRdb is unverifiable without DNA. The CDR3 extends over 14 amino acids. CDR1 is SQVTM and CDR2 is ANQGSEA in the germline V gene.

The V gene is TRBV20-1, the J gene TRBJ2-5; TCRdb picks TRBD2, but there is no DNA to check that call. The V gene's germline CDR1 is DFQATT and CDR2 SNEGSKA (reference sequence). This CDR3 spans 16 amino acids. The CDR3 sequence: CSAREGIAELQETQYF.

V gene TRBV29-1 combines with J gene TRBJ2-1; no DNA is available, so the TRBD1 call from TCRdb remains unchecked. Germline V CDR1 and CDR2: SQVTM, ANQGSEA. The CDR3 covers 13 residues. The CDR3 loop reads CSVEGGRPNEQFF.

This chain links TRBV5-1 with TRBJ2-1; TCRdb designates TRBD1, a call that cannot be tested without DNA. This CDR3 has 14 amino acids. The germline gives CDR1 SGHRS, CDR2 YFSETQ. CDR3 residues: CASSKGQGVNEQFF.

This sequence joins TRBV4-3 and TRBJ2-1; TCRdb designates TRBD1, a call that cannot be tested without DNA. The CDR3 runs 16 residues. CDR1 and CDR2 from the germline V gene are LGHNA and YSLEER. The CDR3 reads CASSQDRGQILNEQFF.

The chain employs TRBV5-1 and TRBJ2-2; TCRdb outputs TRBD1, but without DNA this stays unchecked. The CDR3 has 14 amino acids. In germline, CDR1 is SGHRS, CDR2 YFSETQ. The CDR3 here is CASSPLPWTGELFF.

This chain uses TRBV12-3 or TRBV12-4 with TRBJ2-1; checking the TCRdb D call of TRBD1 is not possible without DNA. The CDR3 covers 16 residues. The CDR3 region is CASSTPRGSWNNEQFF.

This chain links TRBV9 with TRBJ2-1; the D call of TRBD1 rests on TCRdb alone, since no DNA is present to check it. Germline loops: CDR1 SGDLS, CDR2 YYNGEE. The CDR3 extends over 16 amino acids. CDR3: CASSVEFRGVFNEQFF.

The chain recombines TRBV20-1 with TRBJ2-1; as DNA is missing, the TRBD1 call by TCRdb cannot be tested. Germline loops: CDR1 DFQATT, CDR2 SNEGSKA (reference sequence). This CDR3 is 14 amino acids long. The CDR3 spells CSARSYEGGNEQFF.

V is TRBV7-9 and J is TRBJ2-1; there is no DNA to check the TCRdb D call of TRBD2. The CDR3 is 18 residues long. Germline-derived CDR1 and CDR2 are SEHNR and FQNEAQ (reference sequence). The CDR3 loop reads CASRTGTSGGSSYNEQFF.

The rearrangement links TRBV19 to TRBJ1-5; TCRdb picks TRBD1, but there is no DNA to check that call. Germline CDR1 reads LNHDA; CDR2 reads SQIVND (reference sequence). The CDR3 is 14 residues long. CDR3 sequence reads: CASSRQGAKQPQHF. The full variable domain, rest sourced from reference TRBV19 and TRBJ1-5, is DGGITQSPKYLFRKEGQNVTLSCEQNLNHDAMYWYRQDPGQGLRLIYYSQIVNDFQKGDIAEGYSVSREKKESFPLTVTSAQKNPTAFYLCASSRQGAKQPQHFGDGTRLSIL.

Frequency places this clonotype as medium-sized. The J gene is TRBJ2-7, the V gene TRBV29-1; TCRdb returns TRBD2, unconfirmable since there is no DNA. This CDR3 is 13 amino acids long. CDR1 and CDR2 from the germline V gene are SQVTM and ANQGSEA. The chain's CDR3 is CSVITRDSYEQYF.